The clone carrying this TCR beta chain occurred many times. Its antigen is currently unknown. The data belong to a study of regulatory T cells in long-lasting Graves disease. Study observations and caveats: Relative to new patients (approximately 1,000), persistent patients exhibited greater sharing of public clonotypes (over 2,500). Persistent disease was characterized by preferential usage of TRBV28, TRBJ1-2 and TRBJ2-5.

There are 16 residues in the CDR3. Deletions cut 6 bases from V and 7 bases from J, with 19 bases between. Germline V gene data show CDR1 as SGHAT and CDR2 as FQNNGV. Time point reported: persistent/refractory GD, antithyroid drugs over 5 years with positive TRAb. There was RNA extracted from PBMCs, and the TCR library was made from it. An endocrinology department in Xi'an, China, supplied the patients. The authors built TCR beta libraries using iRepertoire HTBI primers and Arm-PCR of CDR3 regions. TCRdb recomputed calls from the multiplex PCR reads with MiXCR, one row per CDR3 protein. Of around 500,000 distinct CDR3 sequences in the sample, around 21% are singletons; the top ten hold approximately 8%.

This receptor was taken from a female donor with Graves disease. Source: peripheral blood mononuclear cells (PBMCs), taken when the disease was refractory, from a patient treated with antithyroid drugs. The chain recombines TRBV11-2 with TRBJ1-6; D gene ambiguous. The CDR3 here is CASSPTRTLRNSPLHF. CDR3 in DNA: TGTGCCAGCAGTCCTACACGGACGCTCCGGAATTCACCCCTCCACTTT.